This TCR beta chain came from a study of blood T cell repertoires in COVID-19. How the authors handled the data: Counts of nucleated cells, estimated from reference gene primer amplification, were obtained. Repertoires were generated with immunoSEQ multiplex PCR, while TCRdb's copy carries only in-frame clones and drops some. V, J and clone size were drawn from that table, and D and trimming were deduced from the DNA. The sample includes more than 250,000 clones, 85% to 90% of them seen just once. The CDR3 is 14 amino acids. CDR1 is LNHDA and CDR2 is SQIVND in the germline V gene (reference sequence). Trimming left V 6 bases short and J 3 bases short, with 11 bases between.

This chain connects TRBV19 to TRBJ2-2; possible D gene TRBD2, 5 bases. The source of this sequence is a woman between 45 and 65 years old with COVID-19, enrolled during active disease. What was sequenced was peripheral blood. CDR3 amino acids: CASSHTRHTGELFF. CDR3 in DNA: TGTGCCAGTAGCCACACTAGGCACACCGGGGAGCTGTTTTTT.